This TCR beta chain was profiled in a study of cytomegalovirus exposure and HLA in healthy donors. Overall study findings and caveats: In terms of immune exposure information, only CMV serostatus was available.

Trimming took off 5 bases at V and 4 bases at J, with 15 bases between the two ends. Looked up from germline, CDR1 is MNHEY and CDR2 is SVGAGI. This CDR3 comprises 14 residues. PCR primers comprised 60 Vbeta and 13 Jbeta primers. The data were produced by immunoSEQ multiplex PCR, yet TCRdb's version contains in-frame clones alone and is incomplete. The sample records 150,000 to 200,000 clones, roughly 79% being singletons. A word on this clone: No antigen is known for it.

Sequenced material: PBMCs. The source of this sequence is a man under 40 in good health and CMV-seronegative. The V gene is TRBV6-5, the J gene TRBJ2-7; the D gene is possibly TRBD2 (6 bases). CDR3 protein: CASSPRGGFYEQYF. In nucleotides, the CDR3 is TGTGCCAGCAGTCCTCGGGGAGGCTTTTACGAGCAGTACTTC.